The present T cell receptor beta chain was sequenced within a study of OX40 agonist ivuxolimab in advanced cancers. About the research overall: Dose-escalation patients had hepatocellular carcinoma, melanoma, renal cell or head and neck cancer. Patients were 82.7% male with ages roughly 20 to 90, mean about 60. Overall study results and limits: On average, CD8+ T cells showed a greater number of expanded clones than CD4+.

As regards this clone: Its antigen is unknown.

Produced via immunoSEQ multiplex PCR; TCRdb's table is partial and in-frame only. The sample lists about 53,000 clones, roughly 84% occurring once. Patients were excluded for autoimmune disease history or systemic immunosuppression. The CDR3 runs to 12 residues. V lost 6 bases and J lost 7; bases outside the gene matches: 2. CDR1 is SGHTA, CDR2 FQGNSA, per germline. V gene TRBV7-2 combines with J gene TRBJ1-2, with 10 bases lining up with TRBD1. The sequences come from CD4+ or CD8+ T cells sorted from blood, collected in a trial of the OX40 agonist ivuxolimab. The TCR comes from an adult with an advanced solid tumor such as melanoma, head and neck, liver or kidney cancer. CDR3: CASSDRGLGYTF. The CDR3 nucleotides are TGTGCCAGCAGTGACAGGGGGCTTGGCTACACCTTC.